The entry below describes one T cell receptor beta chain. Its antigen is unidentified. This CDR3 contains 12 residues. The V end was cut by 4 bases, the J end by 5 bases, with 5 bases between. CDR1 and CDR2 from the germline V gene are MNHNS and SASEGT. The authors reverse transcribed all of the isolated RNA, so sequencing captured expressed TCRB transcripts. Measured with immunoSEQ multiplex PCR; TCRdb has only the in-frame clones, and not every one. The sample has 150,000 or so clones, 9% to 10% seen once. Averaging roughly 120 mL, one heparinised blood draw came from each individual donor. This record belongs to a study of beta chain features in type 1 diabetes. Study results and caveats: Cells that show high TCR expression could be over-represented by cDNA sequencing. Reduced insertions and increased deletions marked VDJ junctions in type 1 diabetes patients. Naive, central memory and Treg TCRB repertoires appeared more alike in patients than in healthy donors.

The sample taken for sequencing was central memory CD4+ T cells from blood. V is TRBV6-1 and J is TRBJ2-2; no clear D. The TCR comes from a woman aged 40-49 years in good health. The CDR3 protein is CASSVSTGELFF. The CDR3 DNA is TGTGCCAGCAGTGTATCGACCGGGGAGCTGTTTTTT.